The rows below give T cell receptor beta chains drawn from one sample of a study of blood T cell repertoires in COVID-19. TCRdb's copy holds only in-frame clones and misses some; the assay was immunoSEQ multiplex PCR. The sample has some 13,000 clones; roughly 89% are singletons. Sample: peripheral blood. All receptors derive from a man in his forties or fifties with active COVID-19. Each CDR3 is given with its conserved first and last residue. Each record gives: clone size, V gene, CDR3 length, J gene, D gene, CDR3 protein, CDR3 DNA. D genes are given only for firm matches. Clone size is given for some rows only: seen once, a few or many times, or a class if the clone is expanded.

clone_size: .
v_call: TRBV23-1
cdr3_length: 16
j_call: TRBJ2-3
d_call: .
cdr3_aa: CASTPTGGDLTDTQYF
cdr3_nt: TGCGCCAGCACGCCGACTGGCGGGGATCTCACAGATACGCAGTATTTT

clone_size: .
v_call: TRBV7-8
cdr3_length: 18
j_call: TRBJ2-1
d_call: .
cdr3_aa: CASSLASRAGRLANEQFF
cdr3_nt: TGTGCCAGCAGCTTAGCGTCCAGGGCAGGGAGGTTAGCGAATGAGCAGTTCTTC

clone_size: .
v_call: TRBV25-1
cdr3_length: 16
j_call: TRBJ1-1
d_call: .
cdr3_aa: CASSEGGGVFDAEAFF
cdr3_nt: TGTGCCAGCAGTGAGGGCGGGGGGGTATTTGACGCTGAAGCTTTCTTT

clone_size: .
v_call: TRBV7-9
cdr3_length: 16
j_call: TRBJ2-5
d_call: TRBD1
cdr3_aa: CASSSGTGGYQETQYF
cdr3_nt: TGTGCCAGCAGCTCGGGGACAGGGGGATACCAAGAGACCCAGTACTTC

clone_size: .
v_call: TRBV5-6
cdr3_length: 17
j_call: TRBJ2-1
d_call: TRBD1
cdr3_aa: CASSLVGQGWVTGEQFF
cdr3_nt: TGTGCCAGCAGCTTGGTAGGACAGGGATGGGTAACGGGTGAGCAGTTCTTC

clone_size: .
v_call: TRBV3-1/TRBV3-2
cdr3_length: 16
j_call: TRBJ2-2
d_call: .
cdr3_aa: CASSHAGPSEGGELFF
cdr3_nt: TGTGCCAGCAGCCATGCCGGCCCCTCGGAGGGCGGGGAGCTGTTTTTT

clone_size: .
v_call: TRBV20-1
cdr3_length: 14
j_call: TRBJ2-1
d_call: TRBD2
cdr3_aa: CSASTSGYYNEQFF
cdr3_nt: TGCAGTGCTAGTACTAGCGGATACTACAATGAGCAGTTCTTC

clone_size: .
v_call: TRBV9
cdr3_length: 16
j_call: TRBJ2-2
d_call: TRBD1
cdr3_aa: CASSPTGGADTGELFF
cdr3_nt: TGTGCCAGCAGCCCGACAGGGGGCGCCGACACCGGGGAGCTGTTTTTT

clone_size: .
v_call: TRBV11-2
cdr3_length: 15
j_call: TRBJ2-3
d_call: TRBD2
cdr3_aa: CASSLAGRGADTQYF
cdr3_nt: TGTGCCAGCAGCTTAGCCGGGAGGGGGGCAGATACGCAGTATTTT

clone_size: .
v_call: TRBV6-5
cdr3_length: 14
j_call: TRBJ2-7
d_call: .
cdr3_aa: CASSYSDSIRDLDF
cdr3_nt: TGTGCCAGCAGTTACTCGGATTCGATCAGGGATCTCGACTTC

clone_size: .
v_call: TRBV9
cdr3_length: 15
j_call: TRBJ2-2
d_call: .
cdr3_aa: CASSQRSSGTGELFF
cdr3_nt: TGTGCCAGCAGTCAACGGTCGTCGGGGACCGGGGAGCTGTTTTTT

clone_size: .
v_call: TRBV30
cdr3_length: 13
j_call: TRBJ1-4
d_call: .
cdr3_aa: CAWSEGGDEKLFF
cdr3_nt: TGTGCCTGGAGTGAGGGAGGGGATGAAAAACTGTTTTTT

clone_size: .
v_call: TRBV28
cdr3_length: 19
j_call: TRBJ2-6
d_call: TRBD2
cdr3_aa: CASRHIELWEGSGANVLTF
cdr3_nt: TGTGCCAGCAGACATATAGAACTCTGGGAGGGCTCTGGGGCCAACGTCCTGACTTTC

clone_size: .
v_call: TRBV2
cdr3_length: 17
j_call: TRBJ2-1
d_call: TRBD1
cdr3_aa: CASRRTGQTSSYNEQFF
cdr3_nt: TGTGCCAGCAGGAGGACAGGGCAGACGAGCTCCTACAATGAGCAGTTCTTC

clone_size: once
v_call: TRBV27
cdr3_length: 12
j_call: TRBJ2-1
d_call: .
cdr3_aa: CASSSQGIEQFF
cdr3_nt: TGTGCCAGCAGTTCACAGGGAATTGAGCAGTTCTTC

clone_size: .
v_call: TRBV21-1
cdr3_length: 17
j_call: TRBJ2-3
d_call: .
cdr3_aa: CASSKGRGKWGTDTQYF
cdr3_nt: TGTGCCAGCAGCAAAGGGAGGGGTAAGTGGGGCACAGATACGCAGTATTTT

clone_size: once
v_call: TRBV7-8
cdr3_length: 13
j_call: TRBJ1-2
d_call: TRBD1
cdr3_aa: CASSMGTDYGYTF
cdr3_nt: TGTGCCAGCAGCATGGGGACAGACTATGGCTACACCTTC

clone_size: .
v_call: TRBV6-6
cdr3_length: 14
j_call: TRBJ1-1
d_call: .
cdr3_aa: CASSYGQLNTEAFF
cdr3_nt: TGTGCCAGCAGTTATGGACAGCTGAACACTGAAGCTTTCTTT

clone_size: .
v_call: TRBV7-6
cdr3_length: 15
j_call: TRBJ2-1
d_call: TRBD2
cdr3_aa: CASSAPGTSFSEQFF
cdr3_nt: TGTGCCAGCAGCGCCCCCGGGACTAGCTTCAGTGAGCAGTTCTTC

clone_size: few
v_call: TRBV7-7
cdr3_length: 15
j_call: TRBJ2-1
d_call: TRBD2
cdr3_aa: CASSQGLDSYNEQFF
cdr3_nt: TGTGCTAGCAGCCAAGGACTAGACTCCTACAATGAGCAGTTCTTC

clone_size: few
v_call: TRBV4-1
cdr3_length: 16
j_call: TRBJ1-2
d_call: .
cdr3_aa: CASSQGVDSSTYGYTF
cdr3_nt: TGCGCCAGCAGCCAAGGGGTGGACAGCTCAACTTATGGCTACACCTTC

clone_size: once
v_call: TRBV27
cdr3_length: 15
j_call: TRBJ2-7
d_call: TRBD2
cdr3_aa: CASSFPLAGVHEQYF
cdr3_nt: TGTGCCAGCAGTTTTCCCCTAGCGGGAGTCCACGAGCAGTACTTC

clone_size: .
v_call: TRBV19
cdr3_length: 17
j_call: TRBJ2-1
d_call: TRBD2
cdr3_aa: CASSIIAGGLAYNEQFF
cdr3_nt: TGTGCCAGTAGTATAATTGCGGGGGGCCTAGCGTACAATGAGCAGTTCTTC

clone_size: .
v_call: TRBV27
cdr3_length: 17
j_call: TRBJ2-7
d_call: TRBD1
cdr3_aa: CASRRPGDRSSPYEQYF
cdr3_nt: TGTGCCAGCAGAAGACCCGGGGACAGGTCTTCGCCCTACGAGCAGTACTTC

clone_size: .
v_call: TRBV2
cdr3_length: 14
j_call: TRBJ2-5
d_call: TRBD2
cdr3_aa: CASSGLAGGETQYF
cdr3_nt: TGTGCCAGCAGTGGGCTAGCGGGGGGGGAGACCCAGTACTTC

clone_size: once
v_call: TRBV27
cdr3_length: 16
j_call: TRBJ2-1
d_call: TRBD2
cdr3_aa: CASSFLRTSVYNEQFF
cdr3_nt: TGTGCCAGCAGTTTTTTACGGACTAGCGTCTACAATGAGCAGTTCTTC

clone_size: .
v_call: TRBV5-6
cdr3_length: 14
j_call: TRBJ1-1
d_call: TRBD1
cdr3_aa: CASSPTGQGEEAFF
cdr3_nt: TGTGCCAGCAGCCCCACCGGACAGGGGGAGGAAGCTTTCTTT

clone_size: .
v_call: TRBV6-5
cdr3_length: 14
j_call: TRBJ2-7
d_call: TRBD2
cdr3_aa: CASSRSGSPYEQYF
cdr3_nt: TGTGCCAGCAGCCGTAGCGGGAGCCCCTACGAGCAGTACTTC

clone_size: hyperexpanded
v_call: TRBV6-2/TRBV6-3
cdr3_length: 15
j_call: TRBJ2-3
d_call: TRBD2
cdr3_aa: CASSVRLAGTDTQYF
cdr3_nt: TGTGCCAGCAGTGTTCGTCTAGCGGGCACAGATACGCAGTATTTT

clone_size: .
v_call: TRBV28
cdr3_length: 14
j_call: TRBJ1-1
d_call: TRBD1
cdr3_aa: CASSWTGGNTEAFF
cdr3_nt: TGTGCCAGCAGCTGGACAGGGGGGAACACTGAAGCTTTCTTT

clone_size: .
v_call: TRBV6-2/TRBV6-3
cdr3_length: 15
j_call: TRBJ2-7
d_call: .
cdr3_aa: CASSPSGLVSYEQYF
cdr3_nt: TGTGCCAGCAGCCCCAGCGGGTTAGTCTCCTACGAGCAGTACTTC

clone_size: .
v_call: TRBV5-8
cdr3_length: 14
j_call: TRBJ1-2
d_call: .
cdr3_aa: CASSLNASPYGYTF
cdr3_nt: TGTGCCAGCAGCTTGAATGCGAGCCCCTATGGCTACACCTTC

clone_size: .
v_call: TRBV5-6
cdr3_length: 18
j_call: TRBJ2-7
d_call: TRBD2
cdr3_aa: CASSFTTSGRALHYEQYF
cdr3_nt: TGTGCCAGCAGCTTTACGACTAGCGGGAGGGCCCTCCACTACGAGCAGTACTTC

clone_size: once
v_call: TRBV10-2
cdr3_length: 16
j_call: TRBJ1-5
d_call: .
cdr3_aa: CASSDPQGGISQPQHF
cdr3_nt: TGCGCCAGCAGTGATCCCCAAGGGGGAATAAGTCAGCCCCAGCATTTT

clone_size: medium-sized
v_call: TRBV6-6
cdr3_length: 13
j_call: TRBJ1-1
d_call: TRBD1
cdr3_aa: CATADREHTEAFF
cdr3_nt: TGTGCCACCGCGGACAGGGAACACACTGAAGCTTTCTTT

clone_size: .
v_call: TRBV4-1
cdr3_length: 15
j_call: TRBJ2-3
d_call: .
cdr3_aa: CASSQEVIGADTQYF
cdr3_nt: TGCGCCAGCAGCCAAGAAGTGATAGGGGCAGATACGCAGTATTTT

clone_size: .
v_call: TRBV2
cdr3_length: 11
j_call: TRBJ2-7
d_call: .
cdr3_aa: CASSGDYEQYF
cdr3_nt: TGTGCCAGCAGTGGCGACTACGAGCAGTACTTC

clone_size: .
v_call: TRBV2
cdr3_length: 14
j_call: TRBJ2-3
d_call: .
cdr3_aa: CASSELSAGDTQYF
cdr3_nt: TGTGCCAGCAGTGAACTTAGCGCCGGGGATACGCAGTATTTT

clone_size: .
v_call: TRBV27
cdr3_length: 14
j_call: TRBJ2-2
d_call: .
cdr3_aa: CASTELPLVGELFF
cdr3_nt: TGTGCCAGCACCGAACTCCCACTAGTCGGGGAGCTGTTTTTT

clone_size: .
v_call: TRBV14
cdr3_length: 13
j_call: TRBJ1-2
d_call: .
cdr3_aa: CASSQGTPYGYTF
cdr3_nt: TGTGCCAGCAGCCAAGGGACACCGTATGGCTACACCTTC

clone_size: .
v_call: TRBV19
cdr3_length: 15
j_call: TRBJ1-1
d_call: .
cdr3_aa: CASTDGVTPNTEAFF
cdr3_nt: TGTGCCAGTACTGACGGGGTTACCCCGAACACTGAAGCTTTCTTT

clone_size: .
v_call: TRBV10-1
cdr3_length: 17
j_call: TRBJ2-7
d_call: TRBD1
cdr3_aa: CASSPTSPGQGSYEQYF
cdr3_nt: TGCGCCAGCTCTCCCACCTCGCCGGGACAGGGCTCCTACGAGCAGTACTTC

clone_size: .
v_call: TRBV12-3/TRBV12-4
cdr3_length: 13
j_call: TRBJ1-2
d_call: .
cdr3_aa: CASSLPAGQGYTF
cdr3_nt: TGTGCCAGCAGTTTACCCGCCGGACAAGGCTACACCTTC

clone_size: .
v_call: TRBV7-9
cdr3_length: 13
j_call: TRBJ2-7
d_call: .
cdr3_aa: CASSSPTAYEQYF
cdr3_nt: TGTGCCAGCAGCTCCCCAACAGCCTACGAGCAGTACTTC

clone_size: .
v_call: TRBV24-1
cdr3_length: 16
j_call: TRBJ2-3
d_call: TRBD2
cdr3_aa: CATSDTGLAGTDTQYF
cdr3_nt: TGTGCCACCAGTGACACGGGACTAGCGGGCACAGATACGCAGTATTTT

clone_size: .
v_call: TRBV5-5
cdr3_length: 14
j_call: TRBJ1-1
d_call: TRBD1
cdr3_aa: CASSLVKGAYEAFF
cdr3_nt: TGTGCCAGCAGCTTGGTAAAGGGGGCTTATGAAGCTTTCTTT

clone_size: .
v_call: TRBV5-6
cdr3_length: 14
j_call: TRBJ2-2
d_call: .
cdr3_aa: CASNQEANTGELFF
cdr3_nt: TGTGCCAGCAATCAGGAAGCGAACACCGGGGAGCTGTTTTTT

clone_size: once
v_call: TRBV7-7
cdr3_length: 16
j_call: TRBJ2-2
d_call: TRBD1
cdr3_aa: CASSRTGTGLVGELFF
cdr3_nt: TGTGCCAGCAGCCGTACCGGGACAGGGTTGGTCGGGGAGCTGTTTTTT

clone_size: few
v_call: TRBV27
cdr3_length: 13
j_call: TRBJ1-3
d_call: .
cdr3_aa: CASSLSSGNTIYF
cdr3_nt: TGTGCCAGCAGTTTATCTTCGGGAAACACCATATATTTT

clone_size: few
v_call: TRBV3-1/TRBV3-2
cdr3_length: 17
j_call: TRBJ2-3
d_call: TRBD2
cdr3_aa: CASSQEFSGRATDTQYF
cdr3_nt: TGTGCCAGCAGCCAAGAATTTAGCGGGAGGGCGACAGATACGCAGTATTTT

clone_size: .
v_call: TRBV3-1/TRBV3-2
cdr3_length: 16
j_call: TRBJ1-1
d_call: .
cdr3_aa: CASSQGGLYRGTEAFF
cdr3_nt: TGTGCCAGCAGCCAGGGGGGGCTTTACCGGGGCACTGAAGCTTTCTTT